This TCR beta chain comes out of a study of CD8+CD57+ T cells in acquired aplastic anemia. Across the whole study: Mean yield of DNA from sorted CD4+ and CD8+ cells was about 3.2 ug. Where healthy donors were concerned, CD4+ cells averaged about 10 million reads.

Notes on the study in general: Patients and controls shared some 30 CD8+ CDR3 sequences. Patients showed no significant difference from controls in CD8+ Simpson's diversity.

The V gene's germline CDR1 is DFQATT and CDR2 SNEGSKA (reference sequence). Trimming stripped 1 base from V and 5 bases from J, with 8 bases between. The CDR3 runs 13 residues. Genomic DNA acted as the template from which TCR beta VDJ combination and CDR3 sequence profiling were carried out. MiXCR, run by TCRdb on the reads, gives a single entry per CDR3 protein. The data show 180,000 or so distinct CDR3 sequences, 40% to 50% seen once. This clonotype was counted at least ten times. What it binds is not known. Sequencing was carried out using sorted CD4+, CD8+, or CD8+CD57+ T cells (not recorded which) from PBMCs. The rearrangement links TRBV20-1 to TRBJ2-2; D unresolved. The TCR comes from a human donor in good health. The CDR3 sequence is CSARVRVTGELFF. CDR3 in DNA: TGCAGTGCTAGAGTAAGGGTTACCGGGGAGCTGTTTTTT.